A selection of T cell receptor beta chains follows, all from one sample in a study of cytomegalovirus exposure and HLA in healthy donors. Generated by immunoSEQ multiplex PCR, the TCRdb table keeps only in-frame clones and is missing some. This table holds over 150,000 clones, 77% found once. The material sequenced was PBMCs. All receptors come from a male donor in good health and CMV-seropositive. CDR3s include the opening cysteine and the closing phenylalanine or tryptophan. A D gene is named only where the DNA matches it firmly. Size values are once, few and many counts, or a class for expanded clones, and some rows have none.

clone size	J gene	D gene	V gene	CDR3 DNA	CDR3 protein
once	TRBJ1-6	TRBD1	TRBV19	TGTGCCACCAGATGGACAGGGGATTCACCCCTCCACTTT	CATRWTGDSPLHF
-	TRBJ2-7	-	TRBV5-4	TGTGCCAACGCGCTAGGCGACTACGAGCAGTACTTC	CANALGDYEQYF
few	TRBJ1-2	TRBD1	TRBV5-8	TGTGCCAGCAGCTTGGGGCCCCGCTCCTACAGGGGCACTAAATACACCTTC	CASSLGPRSYRGTKYTF
-	TRBJ1-2	-	TRBV5-6	TGTGCCAGCAGCACCCCGGGAGTACTGGATGGCTACACCTTC	CASSTPGVLDGYTF
-	TRBJ2-1	TRBD2	TRBV6-1	TGTGCCAGCAGGCTAGCGGGGGGGCCCGGTGAGCAGTTCTTC	CASRLAGGPGEQFF
-	TRBJ1-4	TRBD1	TRBV9	TGTGCCAGCAGCGTCACAGGGGGCCTTGAAAAACTGTTTTTT	CASSVTGGLEKLFF
-	TRBJ1-1	-	TRBV5-1	TGCGCCAGCAGGTCAGGACAGATGAACACTGAAGCTTTCTTT	CASRSGQMNTEAFF
-	TRBJ2-4	-	TRBV30	TGTGCCTGGAGCGTCGGGGTTATTCAGTACTTC	CAWSVGVIQYF
-	TRBJ2-4	-	TRBV13	TGTGCCAGCAGCCCTCCGACAGGACTAGCCAAAAACATTCAGTACTTC	CASSPPTGLAKNIQYF
-	TRBJ1-1	-	TRBV6-5	TGTGCCAGCATCAACCCGGGGGGGAACACTGAAGCTTTCTTT	CASINPGGNTEAFF
-	TRBJ1-2	TRBD1	TRBV6-5	TGTGCCAGCAGTTCCGCCGACAGGGCGGTGGATGGCTACACCTTC	CASSSADRAVDGYTF
-	TRBJ1-2	-	TRBV30	TGTGCCGGACCGGGACTGCGTGGCTACACCTTC	CAGPGLRGYTF
-	TRBJ1-4	-	TRBV19	TGTGCCAGTAGTATAGGCCCAGGGGTGGTAGAAAAACTGTTTTTT	CASSIGPGVVEKLFF
-	TRBJ2-3	TRBD2	TRBV9	TGTGCCAGCAGCGCCCCTGTAGCGGGGGAGAATACAGATACGCAGTATTTT	CASSAPVAGENTDTQYF
-	TRBJ1-2	TRBD1	TRBV18	TGTGCCAGCTCACCCCCGCAGGGGGCGCCGCGCTATGGCTACACCTTC	CASSPPQGAPRYGYTF
-	TRBJ2-7	-	TRBV9	TGTGCCAGCAGCGTAGGTTGGGGCGAAGGCGAGCAGTACTTC	CASSVGWGEGEQYF
-	TRBJ2-5	-	TRBV5-4	TGTGCCAGCAGCTTGTTACGGGGGAGGCAAGAGACCCAGTACTTC	CASSLLRGRQETQYF
-	TRBJ2-7	TRBD2	TRBV7-2	TGTGCCAGCAGCTTCCCTGGGACTAACCCCATTTACGAGCAGTACTTC	CASSFPGTNPIYEQYF
once	TRBJ1-4	TRBD1	TRBV19	TGTGCCAGTAGAGCAAGCAGGGGGCAGATTAGTGAAAAACTGTTTTTT	CASRASRGQISEKLFF
-	TRBJ1-1	-	TRBV6-1	TGTGCCAGCAGGCGGGGCTCCAACACTGAAGCTTTCTTT	CASRRGSNTEAFF